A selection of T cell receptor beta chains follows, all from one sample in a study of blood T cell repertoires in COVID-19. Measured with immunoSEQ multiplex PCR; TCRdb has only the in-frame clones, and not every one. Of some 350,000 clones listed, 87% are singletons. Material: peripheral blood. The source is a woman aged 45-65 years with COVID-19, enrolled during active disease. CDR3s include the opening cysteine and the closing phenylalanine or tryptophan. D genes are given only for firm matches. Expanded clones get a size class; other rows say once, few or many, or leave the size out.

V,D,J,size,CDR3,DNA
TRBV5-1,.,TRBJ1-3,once,CASSLPETTSGNTIYF,TGCGCCAGCAGCTTGCCCGAAACAACCTCTGGAAACACCATATATTTT
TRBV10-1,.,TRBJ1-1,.,CASSANRAGTEAFF,TGCGCCAGCAGTGCAAACAGGGCAGGAACTGAAGCTTTCTTT
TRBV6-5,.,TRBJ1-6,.,CASSYSALQGSSPLHF,TGTGCCAGCAGTTACTCGGCCTTACAGGGCAGTTCACCCCTCCACTTT
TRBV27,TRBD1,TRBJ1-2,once,CASSADRGIGYTF,TGTGCCAGCAGTGCGGACAGGGGGATAGGCTACACCTTC
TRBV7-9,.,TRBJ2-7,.,CASRQGTYEQYF,TGTGCCAGTAGGCAGGGGACCTACGAGCAGTACTTC
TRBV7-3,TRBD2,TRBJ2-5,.,CASSQTPRISGREETQYF,TGTGCCAGCAGCCAGACCCCCCGTATTAGCGGGAGGGAGGAGACCCAGTACTTC
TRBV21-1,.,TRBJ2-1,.,CAIFPHSREGYEQFF,TGTGCCATCTTCCCCCACTCGCGGGAGGGGTATGAGCAGTTCTTC
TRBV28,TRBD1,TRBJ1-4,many,CASSSGQGADEKLFF,TGTGCCAGCAGTTCGGGACAGGGGGCGGATGAAAAACTGTTTTTT
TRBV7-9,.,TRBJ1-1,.,CASSWQGNTEAFF,TGTGCCAGCAGCTGGCAGGGGAACACTGAAGCTTTCTTT
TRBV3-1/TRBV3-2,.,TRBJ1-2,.,CASSPRVEGGYTF,TGTGCCAGCAGCCCTCGGGTTGAAGGTGGCTACACCTTC
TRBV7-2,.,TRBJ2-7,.,CATASAFSSYEQYF,TGTGCCACTGCTAGCGCGTTCAGCTCCTACGAGCAGTACTTC
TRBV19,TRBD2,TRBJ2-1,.,CASSPGLAYNEQFF,TGTGCCAGTAGCCCGGGACTAGCATACAATGAGCAGTTCTTC
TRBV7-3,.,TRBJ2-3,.,CASSPGGRGRTDTQYF,TGTGCCAGCAGCCCCGGGGGGCGGGGCCGCACAGATACGCAGTATTTT
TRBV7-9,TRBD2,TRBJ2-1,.,CASSSLAGAWDEQFF,TGTGCCAGCAGCTCTCTAGCGGGAGCTTGGGATGAGCAGTTCTTC
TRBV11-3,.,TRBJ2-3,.,CASSLEGKSTDTQYF,TGTGCCAGCAGCTTAGAGGGCAAAAGCACAGATACGCAGTATTTT
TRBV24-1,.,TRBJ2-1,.,CATKEKESHNEQFF,TGTGCCACCAAGGAGAAAGAATCCCACAATGAGCAGTTCTTC
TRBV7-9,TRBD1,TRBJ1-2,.,CASSPGQGAGGYTF,TGTGCCAGCAGCCCGGGACAGGGTGCGGGCGGCTACACCTTC
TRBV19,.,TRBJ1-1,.,CASSDLNTEAFF,TGTGCCAGTAGTGACTTGAACACTGAAGCTTTCTTT
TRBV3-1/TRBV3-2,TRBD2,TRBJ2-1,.,CASSQDIGLAGGPNEQFF,TGTGCCAGCAGCCAAGATATTGGGCTAGCGGGAGGGCCGAATGAGCAGTTCTTC
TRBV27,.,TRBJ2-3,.,CASSSLSFLPGGSTDTQYF,TGTGCCAGCAGTTCGCTGTCTTTTCTCCCCGGGGGAAGCACAGATACGCAGTATTTT
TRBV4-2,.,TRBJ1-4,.,CASSHIVPQGDEKLFF,TGTGCCAGCAGCCATATCGTCCCGCAGGGTGATGAAAAACTGTTTTTT
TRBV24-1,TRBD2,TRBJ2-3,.,CATSESTRPSGRTDTQYF,TGTGCCACCAGTGAATCTACACGTCCTAGCGGGCGCACAGATACGCAGTATTTT
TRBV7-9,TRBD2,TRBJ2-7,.,CASSLDHQREIFEQYF,TGTGCCAGCAGCTTAGATCATCAGCGGGAGATCTTCGAGCAGTACTTC
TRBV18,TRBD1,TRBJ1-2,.,CASSPGQSTNYGYTF,TGTGCCAGCTCACCGGGACAGTCAACTAACTATGGCTACACCTTC
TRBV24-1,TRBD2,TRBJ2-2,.,CATSASGRIGELFF,TGTGCCACCAGTGCAAGCGGGAGAATCGGGGAGCTGTTTTTT
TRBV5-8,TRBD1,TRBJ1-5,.,CASSIGTGVNQPQHF,TGTGCCAGCAGCATAGGGACAGGAGTCAATCAGCCCCAGCATTTT
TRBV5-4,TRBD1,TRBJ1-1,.,CASSPRTGGTEAFF,TGTGCCAGCAGCCCGAGGACAGGGGGCACTGAAGCTTTCTTT
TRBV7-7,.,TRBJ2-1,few,CASSPGVYNEQFF,TGTGCCAGCAGCCCGGGGGTTTACAATGAGCAGTTCTTC
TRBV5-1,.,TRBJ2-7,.,CASSLEGVSNEQYF,TGCGCCAGCAGCTTGGAAGGGGTCTCTAACGAGCAGTACTTC
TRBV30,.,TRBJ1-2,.,CAWGRGMLLGGPNYGYTF,TGTGCCTGGGGGAGGGGGATGTTGTTGGGCGGACCTAACTATGGCTACACCTTC
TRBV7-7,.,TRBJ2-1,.,CASSLDGQGSHNEQFF,TGTGCTAGCAGCTTAGACGGTCAGGGAAGCCACAATGAGCAGTTCTTC
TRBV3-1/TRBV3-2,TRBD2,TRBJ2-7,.,CASSQGLAVYEQYF,TGTGCCAGCAGCCAAGGACTAGCGGTCTACGAGCAGTACTTC
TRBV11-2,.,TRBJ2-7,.,CASSLTTDSYEQYF,TGTGCCAGCAGCTTAACTACGGACTCGTACGAGCAGTACTTC
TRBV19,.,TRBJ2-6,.,CASSIAGWSGANVLTF,TGTGCCAGTAGTATCGCGGGTTGGTCTGGGGCCAACGTCCTGACTTTC
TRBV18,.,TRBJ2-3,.,CASSLYFGSTTDTQYF,TGTGCCAGCTCACTATACTTCGGGAGCACCACAGATACGCAGTATTTT
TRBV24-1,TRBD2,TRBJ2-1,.,CATSDLAGAYNEQFF,TGTGCCACCAGTGATCTAGCGGGAGCATACAATGAGCAGTTCTTC